This T cell receptor (beta chain) stems from a study of siplizumab effects on memory and regulatory T cells. Germline values: CDR1 SGHRS, CDR2 YFSETQ. With 4 bases removed from V and 4 bases from J, the gap between germline ends came to 14 bases. This CDR3 has 14 amino acids. Data came from immunoSEQ multiplex PCR; TCRdb stores just in-frame clones and leaves some out. The table shows approximately 90,000 clones, with around 94% occurring only once. This sequence joins TRBV5-1 and TRBJ1-2, with D maybe TRBD1 (5 bases). Sample: non-Treg CD4+ T cells sorted from blood. This TCR was sampled from a human donor in good health. The CDR3 protein is CASSTDTGFYGYTF. The CDR3, as DNA: TGCGCCAGCAGCACGGACACTGGATTCTATGGCTACACCTTC.